Shown below are 27 T cell receptor beta chains from a single sample sequenced in a study of control samples from healthy donors and cancer patients. Clones were sequenced by immunoSEQ multiplex PCR, and TCRdb holds only the in-frame ones, with some missing. The table lists some 82,000 clones, around 84% of them singletons. Sequences were obtained from PBMCs. Receptor source: a man aged 60-69 years with head and neck cancer.

The V call is TRBV15, the J call TRBJ2-3; 11 bases agree with TRBD1. Germline lookup yields CDR1 LNHNV and CDR2 YYDKDF (reference sequence). CDR3 size: 17 residues. Germline trimming cut 0 bases from V and 4 bases from J; bases unmatched to any gene: 6. CDR3 residues: CATSRDNPGQGADTQYF. CDR3 DNA: TGTGCCACCAGCAGAGATAACCCGGGACAGGGGGCAGATACGCAGTATTTT.

This rearrangement joins TRBV4-1 to TRBJ2-4; D ambiguous. There are 17 residues in the CDR3. Germline CDR1 reads MGHRA; CDR2 reads YSYEKL. Trimming took 2 bases from V and 0 from J, leaving 14 bases between them. This chain's CDR3 is CASSQSPVSLAKNIQYF. Written as DNA, the CDR3 is TGCGCCAGCAGCCAATCCCCAGTTTCCCTAGCCAAAAACATTCAGTACTTC.

The chain carries TRBV29-1 and TRBJ1-1; D is unclear. With 6 bases removed from V and 4 bases from J, the gap between germline ends came to 15 bases. The CDR3 has 13 residues. Germline values: CDR1 SQVTM, CDR2 ANQGSEA. CDR3 in DNA: TGCAGCGTGACGGGATTCTCCTTCACTGAAGCTTTCTTT. This sequence encodes CSVTGFSFTEAFF.

The chain uses TRBV18 and TRBJ1-1; D is ambiguous. The V end was cut by 3 bases, the J end by 3 bases, with 14 bases between. Germline V lookup: CDR1 KGHSH, CDR2 LQKENI. The CDR3 covers 15 residues. In nucleotides, the CDR3 is TGTGCCAGCTCACCTCGCCTACCGGGAGACACTGAAGCTTTCTTT. Protein product: CASSPRLPGDTEAFF.

This clone was recorded a few times. The J gene is TRBJ2-5, the V gene TRBV6-5; perhaps TRBD2 as D (5 bases). The CDR3 totals 11 residues. Germline values: CDR1 MNHEY, CDR2 SVGAGI. Trimming left V 7 bases short and J 5 bases short, with 8 bases between. The CDR3 DNA reads TGTGCCAGCACCGAGGGTGAGACCCAGTACTTC. It encodes CASTEGETQYF.

V gene TRBV9 combines with J gene TRBJ2-7, with D tentatively TRBD1 (6 bases). CDR1 and CDR2 (germline): SGDLS, YYNGEE. CDR3 length equals 14 residues. V was clipped by 0 bases and J by 3 bases, with 10 bases between them. CDR3 nucleotides: TGTGCCAGCAGCGTAGATGCAGGGGTCTACGAGCAGTACTTC. It yields the protein CASSVDAGVYEQYF.

The chain uses TRBV27 and TRBJ1-6; TRBD1 matches 10 bases. The V gene end was trimmed by 6 bases and the J gene end by 10 bases; junction bases not matched to a gene: 6. The CDR3 loop spans 14 amino acids. Per the germline V gene, CDR1 is MNHEY and CDR2 is SMNVEV (reference sequence). CDR3 bases: TGTGCCAGCAGCCGTGGACAGGGGGGATCACCCCTCCACTTT. This sequence encodes CASSRGQGGSPLHF.

The sample holds one count of this clone. The rearrangement uses TRBV6-6 and TRBJ2-3, with D perhaps matching TRBD1 or TRBD2 (5 bases each). Trimming pared 5 bases from V and 2 bases from J, leaving 20 bases between. Germline CDR1 is MNHNY and CDR2 is SVGAGI (reference sequence). The CDR3 sequence is 17 residues long. CDR3 region: CASSLRRRDGPTDTQYF. DNA of the CDR3: TGTGCCAGCAGTCTTAGACGACGGGACGGACCCACAGATACGCAGTATTTT.

The chain uses TRBV9 and TRBJ1-2; D may be TRBD1 (5 bases). The germline V gene encodes CDR1 SGDLS and CDR2 YYNGEE. V lost 1 base to trimming and J lost 7 bases, with 14 bases between them. The CDR3 length is 14 residues. CDR3 DNA sequence: TGTGCCAGCAGCGTACTCGGGGGAGAGGGTGGCTACACCTTC. Its translation: CASSVLGGEGGYTF. The full variable domain, its missing parts supplied by reference TRBV9 and TRBJ1-2, is DSGVTQTPKHLITATGQRVTLRCSPRSGDLSVYWYQQSLDQGLQFLIQYYNGEERAKGNILERFSAQQFPDLHSELNLSSLELGDSALYFCASSVLGGEGGYTFGSGTRLTVV.

The rearrangement links TRBV7-2 to TRBJ1-4; D might be TRBD1 (5 bases). The V gene's germline CDR1 is SGHTA and CDR2 FQGNSA. This CDR3 comprises 17 residues. Trimming removed 3 bases from V and 6 bases from J, with 20 bases in between. The CDR3 DNA follows: TGTGCCAGCAGCTTTGGATCGCGGGGGAGCGGGGATGAAAAACTGTTTTTT. This codes for CASSFGSRGSGDEKLFF.

This chain links TRBV7-9 with TRBJ2-2; maybe TRBD1 (6 bases). There are 15 residues in the CDR3. Deletions cut 6 bases from V and 2 bases from J, with 13 bases between. Germline V gene sequence: CDR1 SEHNR, CDR2 FQNEAQ (reference sequence). The CDR3 DNA follows: TGTGCCAGCAGTCATCCGGACAGAAACACCGGGGAGCTGTTTTTT. Translated: CASSHPDRNTGELFF.

This CDR3 reads CASSPGRFLDTHGAEAFF. CDR3 DNA sequence: TGCGCCAGCAGCCCGGGCCGTTTTCTGGACACCCATGGCGCTGAAGCTTTCTTT. The chain uses TRBV4-1 and TRBJ1-1; D might be TRBD1 (5 bases). The V gene's germline CDR1 is MGHRA and CDR2 YSYEKL. V lost 4 bases and J lost 6, with 27 bases in between. The CDR3 length is 18 residues.

The count of this clone is one. This sequence joins TRBV20-1 and TRBJ2-1; D remains ambiguous. In germline, CDR1 is DFQATT, CDR2 SNEGSKA (reference sequence). The CDR3 covers 11 residues. Between the trimmed V and J ends, which lost 3 bases and 12 bases, there was a span of 12 bases. The CDR3 sequence: CSASMAAAQFF. The CDR3 nucleotides read TGCAGTGCTAGTATGGCAGCAGCGCAGTTCTTC.

This chain joins TRBV29-1 and TRBJ1-4, with 7 bases identical to TRBD1. Germline CDR1 reads SQVTM; CDR2 reads ANQGSEA. The length of the CDR3 is 13 residues. V dropped 1 base and J dropped 8; count of bases not matched to a gene: 4. The CDR3 nucleotides are TGCAGCGTTGAAGGAGGGGGCAGAGAAAAACTGTTTTTT. It yields the protein CSVEGGGREKLFF.

Concerning this clone itself: Other DNA sequences in this sample translate to the same CDR3. This rearrangement joins TRBV4-1 to TRBJ2-2, with 16 nucleotides matching TRBD2. V gave up 2 bases and J gave up 6 bases; unmatched junction bases: 9. Germline V gene data show CDR1 as MGHRA and CDR2 as YSYEKL. The CDR3 loop spans 19 amino acids. The CDR3 nucleotides are TGCGCCAGCAGCCAATCGGGACTAGCGGGAGGGCGCGCGCCCGGGGAGCTGTTTTTT. Translation gives CASSQSGLAGGRAPGELFF.

V usage is TRBV2 and J usage is TRBJ1-6, with a tentative D call TRBD1 (6 bases). CDR3 size: 15 residues. The germline V gene encodes CDR1 SNHLY and CDR2 FYNNEI. V lost 6 bases to trimming and J lost 7 bases, with 16 bases between them. The CDR3: CASRTDRRLNSPLHF. In DNA, the CDR3 is TGTGCCAGCAGGACCGACAGGAGGCTCAATTCACCCCTCCACTTT.

V usage is TRBV27 and J usage is TRBJ2-1; no definite D call. V dropped 7 bases and J dropped 0 bases, with 4 bases sitting between them. CDR1 MNHEY and CDR2 SMNVEV come from the germline V gene (reference sequence). This CDR3 has 12 residues. The CDR3 DNA reads TGTGCCAGCATAAGCTCCTACAATGAGCAGTTCTTC. Translating it yields CASISSYNEQFF.

CDR3 in DNA: TGTGCCAGCAGCGTAGCTCGGCCGGGACAGGGGGCGCGGATCGGAAAGGCTGGGCAGTACTTC. Amino acids: CASSVARPGQGARIGKAGQYF. The chain has TRBV9 and TRBJ2-7; 12 bases match TRBD1. The ends lost 0 bases at V and 9 bases at J; junction bases unmatched: 25. The CDR3 is 21 amino acids. Germline V gene lookup returns CDR1 SGDLS and CDR2 YYNGEE.

The chain carries TRBV4-1 and TRBJ2-3; TRBD2 is a possible D gene (5 bases). This CDR3 spans 16 amino acids. The V end lost 4 bases, the J end lost 1 base, and 15 bases lay between the germline ends. The germline V gene has CDR1 MGHRA and CDR2 YSYEKL. CDR3 in amino acids: CASSLYLATRTDTQYF. The CDR3 DNA reads TGCGCCAGCAGCCTGTACTTAGCGACCCGCACAGATACGCAGTATTTT.

The genes are TRBV3-1 (or the pseudogene TRBV3-2) and TRBJ1-3; 9 positions match TRBD1. The germline gives CDR1 LGHDT, CDR2 YNNKEL (reference sequence). The CDR3 has 19 amino acids. V gave up 0 bases and J gave up 0 bases; unmatched junction bases: 9. As DNA, the CDR3 is TGTGCCAGCAGCCAAGATCGGAGGACAGGGGTCCACTCTGGAAACACCATATATTTT. Encoded protein: CASSQDRRTGVHSGNTIYF.

This sequence joins TRBV15 and TRBJ2-1, with D uncertain. Looked up from germline, CDR1 is LNHNV and CDR2 is YYDKDF (reference sequence). V was cut by 5 bases and J by 6 bases, with 14 bases left in between. CDR3 length: 14 residues. This chain's CDR3 is CATSRRSGRNEQFF. In nucleotides, the CDR3 is TGTGCCACCAGCCGGAGATCAGGCCGCAATGAGCAGTTCTTC. Combining the CDR3 with reference TRBV15 and TRBJ2-1 gives the whole variable domain DAMVIQNPRYQVTQFGKPVTLSCSQTLNHNVMYWYQQKSSQAPKLLFHYYDKDFNNEADTPDNFQSRRPNTSFCFLDIRSPGLGDTAMYLCATSRRSGRNEQFFGPGTRLTVL.

The rearrangement links TRBV5-8 to TRBJ1-4, with 11 positions matching TRBD1. Germline values: CDR1 SGHTS, CDR2 YDEGEE. J gave up 7 bases and V 4 bases, and 6 bases lay outside the gene matches. The CDR3 is 15 amino acids. In nucleotides, the CDR3 is TGTGCCAGCAGCCCTGGGACAGGGGGATTTGAAAAACTGTTTTTT. It is translated as CASSPGTGGFEKLFF.

This clone was recorded only once. V gene TRBV21-1 combines with J gene TRBJ1-4; TRBD1 is taken as the D call from the table, unchecked against the DNA. TRBV21-1 is an annotated pseudogene. The CDR3 is 17 residues long. The CDR3 region is CASSTPPGQGAGEKLFF. CDR3 nucleotides: TGTGCCAGCAGCACCCCCCCGGGACAGGGGGCGGGTGAAAAACTGTTTTTT.

CDR3 coding DNA: TGTGCCAGCTCACCGTCGAGCGGCTCCTACAATGAGCAGTTCTTC. Amino acids: CASSPSSGSYNEQFF. The rearrangement joins TRBV18 to TRBJ2-1; tentative D call: TRBD2 (5 bases). V was pared by 3 bases and J by 0 bases, with 9 bases between. The germline gives CDR1 KGHSH, CDR2 LQKENI. CDR3 size: 15 residues.

The genes are TRBV2 and TRBJ2-2; D uncertain. This CDR3 contains 14 residues. The germline gives CDR1 SNHLY, CDR2 FYNNEI. The V end was cut by 10 bases, the J end by 6 bases, with 18 bases between. The DNA of the CDR3 is TGTGCCACTCAGGACCCTCTGCGTCCCGGGGAGCTGTTTTTT. Translating it yields CATQDPLRPGELFF.

The V and J genes are TRBV10-2 and TRBJ1-2; D might be TRBD1 (5 bases). The V and J ends lost 0 bases and 3 bases respectively, with 11 bases between them. This CDR3 spans 15 amino acids. Germline-derived CDR1 and CDR2 are WSHSY and SAAADI. The CDR3 bases are TGCGCCAGCAGTGAGTCGGCGGGAGGGGACTATGGCTACACCTTC. Its translation is CASSESAGGDYGYTF.

V is TRBV6-5 and J is TRBJ1-1; possible D gene TRBD1, 5 bases. Germline V gives CDR1 MNHEY, CDR2 SVGAGI. The CDR3 loop spans 14 amino acids. Between the trimmed V and J ends, which lost 5 bases and 3 bases, there was a span of 13 bases. The CDR3 DNA is TGTGCCAGCAGTCAGGCAGGGCGGTACACTGAAGCTTTCTTT. Its protein is CASSQAGRYTEAFF.